These T cell receptor beta chains were read from a single sample in a study of monozygotic twins with inflammatory bowel disease. From its re-call of the 5' RACE reads, TCRdb lists each CDR3 protein once, without DNA. The sample data list approximately 400,000 distinct CDR3 sequences. The sequencing sample was made of blood. The receptors were gathered from a human donor with ulcerative colitis or Crohn's disease, or a healthy co-twin of an affected twin (not recorded which). The CDR3 runs from the conserved cysteine through the conserved F or W.

>TRBJ2-3|TRBV20-1
CSARVASGKGDTQYF
>TRBJ1-2|TRBV7-2
CASSFTVYGYTF
>TRBJ2-7|TRBV6-2/TRBV6-3
CASSYAPGGEQYF
>TRBJ1-3|TRBV13
CASSLGLGGNTIYF
>TRBJ2-7|TRBV7-2
CASRWGQGPYEQYF
>TRBJ2-3|TRBV5-4
CASSVPTSGRGADTQYF
>TRBJ1-2|TRBV5-1
CASSLEAFRGQDGYTF
>TRBJ2-1|TRBV28
CASSSSHHNEQFF
>TRBJ1-5|TRBV6-2/TRBV6-3
CASSYWQSNQPQHF
>TRBJ2-3|TRBV7-9
CASSTQPPGPSGDTQYF
>TRBJ2-3|TRBV27
CASSWASGEWVGDTQYF
>TRBJ2-5|TRBV3-1
CASSPYRGLETQYF
>TRBJ2-3|TRBV7-2
CASSLTAGGDTQYF
>TRBJ2-6|TRBV20-1
CSAKGQWESSGANVLTF
>TRBJ1-4|TRBV5-1
CASSLRGGTGAEKLFF
>TRBJ2-1|TRBV7-2
CASSLAVAAHNEQFF
>TRBJ1-1|TRBV28
CASSFVTRVNTEAFF
>TRBJ2-7|TRBV2
CASRPGQVPDEQYF
>TRBJ1-2|TRBV9
CASSVDRTGNYGYTF
>TRBJ1-5|TRBV24-1
CATSDGTVNNQPQHF
>TRBJ1-1|TRBV3-1
CASSRLPDTEAFF
>TRBJ2-2|TRBV5-1
CASSFMGAGELFF
>TRBJ2-2|TRBV28
CASINTGELFF
>TRBJ2-3|TRBV29-1
CSVGSTVTSTDTQYF
>TRBJ1-1|TRBV29-1
CSVVGVTEAFF